This T cell receptor (beta chain) was sequenced in a study of shared clonotypes between healthy human individuals. A note on this clone: Additional DNA sequences in this sample encode the identical CDR3.

The trim removed 3 bases at V and 4 bases at J, leaving 3 bases unmatched. This CDR3 has 14 amino acids. Germline CDR1 is SGDLS and CDR2 is YYNGEE. The authors loaded 200 ng DNA, about 30,000 T cell genomes, into sorted-subset replicate PCRs. The method was immunoSEQ multiplex PCR; TCRdb's version includes in-frame clones alone and lacks a portion of them. The profile shows 2 million to 3 million clones, 80% to 95% of them singletons. The sequencing sample was made of naive CD4+ T cells from PBMCs. Described subset: CD45RA+ positively selected. This rearrangement joins TRBV9 to TRBJ2-5; 10 bases line up with TRBD2. This receptor was identified in a man aged 18 to 29 in good health. Some clones in this sample may be carry-over from other donors' samples. The DNA of the CDR3 is TGTGCCAGCAGCGCCAGGACTAGCGGAGAGACCCAGTACTTC. It encodes CASSARTSGETQYF.